The 16 T cell receptor beta chains below were found in one sample sequenced in a study of T-cell memory formation after mild COVID-19. TCRdb re-analysed the 5' RACE reads in MiXCR, keeping a single row per CDR3 protein. The repertoire has around 450,000 distinct CDR3 sequences, roughly 20% of them found once; the top ten carry about 8.8%. Material: PBMCs or a T cell subset sorted from them (not recorded which). Receptors originate from an adult woman who had mild COVID-19 (a few samples of this study predate the infection). Cell type and time point are not known.

This clonotype turned up a few times. The chain joins TRBV14 to TRBJ1-1; the D gene is possibly TRBD1 (5 bases). From germline, CDR1 is SGHDN and CDR2 FVKESK. The CDR3 extends over 15 amino acids. V lost 1 base and J 2 bases, leaving 11 bases between the germline ends. CDR3 DNA: TGTGCCAGCAGCCAAGTAACAGGACCTAACACTGAAGCTTTCTTT. Protein: CASSQVTGPNTEAFF.

As DNA, the CDR3 is TGTGCCAGCAGTCCTGAACCCGGGTCAACCGGGGAGCTGTTTTTT. Protein sequence: CASSPEPGSTGELFF. V usage is TRBV27 and J usage is TRBJ2-2, with no clear D. Germline values: CDR1 MNHEY, CDR2 SMNVEV (reference sequence). The CDR3 totals 15 residues. V gave up 5 bases and J gave up 5 bases, with 15 bases separating them.

The gene calls are TRBV4-1 and TRBJ2-5, with D possibly being TRBD1 (5 bases). The CDR3 consists of 14 residues. Trimming took off 4 bases at V and 0 bases at J, with 9 bases between the two ends. CDR1 and CDR2 from the germline V gene are MGHRA and YSYEKL. CDR3 nucleotides: TGCGCCAGCAGCCCAGGGTGGAACCAAGAGACCCAGTACTTC. It codes for CASSPGWNQETQYF.

On this clonotype: The germline gene is not matched at one end of the junction; a read error may be the cause. This chain connects TRBV7-9 to TRBJ2-1, with D maybe TRBD2 (5 bases). The CDR3 is 13 amino acids. Per the germline V gene, CDR1 is SEHNR and CDR2 is FQNEAQ (reference sequence). The CDR3 nucleotides read TGTGCCAGCAGCTTATCTCGGGGTAGTGAGCAGCACTTC. Translating it yields CASSLSRGSEQHF.

In its sample, this clonotype was seen a few times. The chain carries TRBV6-5 and TRBJ1-6; the D gene is possibly TRBD1 (6 bases). Germline V gene sequence: CDR1 MNHEY, CDR2 SVGAGI. The germline V and J ends were trimmed by 4 bases and 5 bases, with 9 bases remaining between them. CDR3 length equals 14 residues. CDR3 coding DNA: TGTGCCAGCAGTTCAGCAGGGGATAATTCACCCCTCCACTTT. It translates to CASSSAGDNSPLHF.

The chain uses TRBV18 and TRBJ1-5; D is ambiguous. Germline V gene lookup returns CDR1 KGHSH and CDR2 LQKENI. Deletions cut 1 base from V and 5 bases from J, with 12 bases between. The CDR3 is 15 amino acids. The CDR3 DNA follows: TGTGCCAGCTCACCACTTGGTTCCCCCGATCAGCCCCAGCATTTT. Translated, it gives CASSPLGSPDQPQHF.

The chain has TRBV7-4 and TRBJ2-1, with D possibly being TRBD1 (6 bases). Trimming stripped 5 bases from V and 6 bases from J, with 23 bases between. Germline V gives CDR1 SGHVT, CDR2 SQSDAQ. The CDR3 length is 17 residues. CDR3 bases: TGTGCCAGCAGCACGTCAAACAGGGTCCTTCCCATCAATGAGCAGTTCTTC. Translation gives CASSTSNRVLPINEQFF. Variable domain in full (rest from reference TRBV7-4 and TRBJ2-1): GAGVSQSPRYKVAKRGRDVALRCDSISGHVTLYWYRQTLGQGSEVLTYSQSDAQRDKSGRPSGRFSAERPERSVSTLKIQRTEQGDSAVYLCASSTSNRVLPINEQFFGPGTRLTVL.

This chain links TRBV20-1 with TRBJ1-2; D is possibly TRBD1 (6 bases). CDR1 is DFQATT and CDR2 is SNEGSKA in the germline V gene (reference sequence). The CDR3 spans 12 residues. V gave up 4 bases and J gave up 5 bases, with 11 bases separating them. The CDR3 spells CSAKDTGYGYTF. CDR3 in DNA: TGCAGTGCTAAGGACACAGGGTATGGCTACACCTTC.

The gene calls are TRBV12-3 or TRBV12-4 and TRBJ2-2; TRBD1 matches at 8 bases. V was clipped by 6 bases and J by 3 bases; unmatched bases: 6. This CDR3 is built from 15 residues. The CDR3 protein is CASRALTGDTGELFF. DNA for the CDR3: TGTGCCAGCAGGGCTCTGACAGGGGACACCGGGGAGCTGTTTTTT.

This clonotype was detected once. The chain has TRBV30 and TRBJ1-1; D is perhaps TRBD1 (6 bases). This CDR3 comprises 13 residues. V lost 0 bases to trimming and J lost 3 bases, with 8 bases between them. CDR1 and CDR2 (germline): GTSNPN, SVGIG (reference sequence). The CDR3 protein is CAWSVAGDTEAFF. DNA for the CDR3: TGTGCCTGGAGTGTGGCAGGGGACACTGAAGCTTTCTTT.

This clonotype was observed a few times. This chain uses TRBV12-3 or TRBV12-4 with TRBJ2-1; D is ambiguous. There are 16 residues in the CDR3. Deletions cut 6 bases from V and 6 bases from J, with 21 bases between. CDR3 DNA sequence: TGTGCCAGCAGCTCCATAACGTTAAGCACCGGCAATGAGCAGTTCTTC. Translated: CASSSITLSTGNEQFF.

The chain carries TRBV5-6 and TRBJ2-7; 7 nucleotides agree with TRBD1. V was clipped by 4 bases and J by 4 bases; unmatched bases: 11. This CDR3 has 15 amino acids. Germline values: CDR1 SGHDT, CDR2 YYEEEE. This CDR3 reads CASSPGQDWNYEQYF. The CDR3 DNA follows: TGTGCCAGCAGCCCAGGACAGGATTGGAATTACGAGCAGTACTTC.

There are many counts of this clonotype. The chain employs TRBV9 and TRBJ2-2, with D perhaps matching TRBD2 (6 bases). Germline V gene sequence: CDR1 SGDLS, CDR2 YYNGEE. The V end was cut by 0 bases, the J end by 6 bases, with 15 bases between. The CDR3 runs 16 residues. In DNA, the CDR3 is TGTGCCAGCAGCGTAGTTGGGGGGATGTCGGCCGGGGAGCTGTTTTTT. Protein product: CASSVVGGMSAGELFF.

This chain joins TRBV9 and TRBJ1-1; D unclear. The CDR3 totals 15 residues. Germline CDR1 SGDLS, CDR2 YYNGEE. The V and J ends lost 0 bases and 1 base respectively, with 10 bases between them. The CDR3 here is CASSVGPETNTEAFF. The DNA for the CDR3 is TGTGCCAGCAGCGTAGGGCCCGAAACGAACACTGAAGCTTTCTTT.

This clonotype was observed at least ten times. The chain employs TRBV9 and TRBJ1-5, with TRBD1 matching 8 bases. The ends lost 3 bases at V and 5 bases at J; junction bases unmatched: 4. Germline V gene data show CDR1 as SGDLS and CDR2 as YYNGEE. The length of the CDR3 is 14 residues. For the CDR3, the DNA is TGTGCCAGCAGCGCCGGACAGGGTCATCAGCCCCAGCATTTT. Its protein product is CASSAGQGHQPQHF.

V gene TRBV6-2 or TRBV6-3 combines with J gene TRBJ1-1; maybe TRBD1 (6 bases). Per germline, CDR1 MNHEY and CDR2 SVGEGT. Trimming stripped 7 bases from V and 3 bases from J, with 15 bases between. The CDR3 is 14 amino acids. CDR3 DNA: TGTGCCAGCACCTCACAGGGATGGGACACTGAAGCTTTCTTT. Translated: CASTSQGWDTEAFF.